This T cell receptor beta chain stems from a study of early T cells in non-severe SARS-CoV-2 infection. This CDR3 contains 15 residues. V lost 3 bases, J lost 6 bases, and 18 bases lay in between. The germline gives CDR1 SGHAT, CDR2 FQNNGV. TCRdb independently ran MiXCR on the 5' RACE reads; one entry per CDR3 protein. The repertoire holds more than 45,000 distinct CDR3 sequences, with less than 9.5% as singletons. The chain combines TRBV11-2 with TRBJ2-7, with D possibly matching TRBD1 (5 bases). The sample was whole blood. This clonotype was obtained from an adult who was a healthcare worker with PCR-confirmed SARS-CoV-2 infection or an uninfected control (not recorded which). The CDR3 spells CASSFGPDISGEQYF. For the CDR3, the DNA is TGTGCCAGCAGCTTCGGACCGGACATTTCGGGCGAGCAGTACTTC.